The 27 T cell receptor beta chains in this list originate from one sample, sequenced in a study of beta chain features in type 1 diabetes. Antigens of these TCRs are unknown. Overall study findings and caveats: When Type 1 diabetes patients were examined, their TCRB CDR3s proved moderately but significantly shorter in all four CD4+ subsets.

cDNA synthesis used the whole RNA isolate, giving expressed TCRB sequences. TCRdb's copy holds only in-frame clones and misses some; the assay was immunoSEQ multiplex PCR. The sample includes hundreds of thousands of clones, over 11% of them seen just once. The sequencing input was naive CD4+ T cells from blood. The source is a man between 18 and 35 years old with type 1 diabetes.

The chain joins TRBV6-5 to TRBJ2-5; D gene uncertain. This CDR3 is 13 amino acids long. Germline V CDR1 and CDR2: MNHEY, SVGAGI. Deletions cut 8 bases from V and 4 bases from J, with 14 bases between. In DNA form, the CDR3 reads TGTGCCAGCGTAGAACCCGGCGGAGAGACCCAGTACTTC. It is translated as CASVEPGGETQYF.

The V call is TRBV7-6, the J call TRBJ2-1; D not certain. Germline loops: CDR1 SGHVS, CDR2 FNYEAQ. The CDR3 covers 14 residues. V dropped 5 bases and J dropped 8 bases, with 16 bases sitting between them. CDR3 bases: TGTGCCAGCAGCCCCAAGCCAGCTTCTTATGAGCAGTTCTTC. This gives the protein CASSPKPASYEQFF. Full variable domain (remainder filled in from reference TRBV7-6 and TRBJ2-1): GAGVSQSPRYKVTKRGQDVALRCDPISGHVSLYWYRQALGQGPEFLTYFNYEAQQDKSGLPNDRFSAERPEGSISTLTIQRTEQRDSAMYRCASSPKPASYEQFFGPGTRLTVL.

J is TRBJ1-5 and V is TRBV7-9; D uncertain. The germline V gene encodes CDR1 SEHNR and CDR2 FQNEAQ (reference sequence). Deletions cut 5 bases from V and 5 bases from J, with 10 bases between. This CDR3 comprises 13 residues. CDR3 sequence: CASSQEGDQPQHF. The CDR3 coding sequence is TGTGCCAGCAGCCAAGAGGGTGATCAGCCCCAGCATTTT. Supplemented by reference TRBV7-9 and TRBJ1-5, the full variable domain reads DTGVSQNPRHKITKRGQNVTFRCDPISEHNRLYWYRQTLGQGPEFLTYFQNEAQLEKSRLLSDRFSAERPKGSFSTLEIQRTEQGDSAMYLCASSQEGDQPQHFGDGTRLSIL.

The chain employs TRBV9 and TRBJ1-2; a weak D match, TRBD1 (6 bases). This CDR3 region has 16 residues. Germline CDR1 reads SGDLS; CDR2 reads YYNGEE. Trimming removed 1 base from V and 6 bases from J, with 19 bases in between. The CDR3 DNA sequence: TGTGCCAGCAGCGTAATCCCGGTTACCTCAGGGGATGGCTACACCTTC. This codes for CASSVIPVTSGDGYTF.

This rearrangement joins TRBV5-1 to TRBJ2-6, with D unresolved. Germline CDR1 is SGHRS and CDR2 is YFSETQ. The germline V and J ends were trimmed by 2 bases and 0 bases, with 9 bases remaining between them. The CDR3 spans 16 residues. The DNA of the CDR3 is TGCGCCAGCAGCTTTGGAGCACTCTCTGGGGCCAACGTCCTGACTTTC. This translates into CASSFGALSGANVLTF.

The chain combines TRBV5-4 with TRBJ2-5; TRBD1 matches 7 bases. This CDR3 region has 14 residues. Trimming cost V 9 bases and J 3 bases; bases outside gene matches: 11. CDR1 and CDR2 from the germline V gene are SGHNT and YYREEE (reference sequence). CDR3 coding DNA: TGTGCCATCACCTTTGACAGGGTAGAAGAGACCCAGTACTTC. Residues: CAITFDRVEETQYF. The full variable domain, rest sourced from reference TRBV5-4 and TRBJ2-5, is ETGVTQSPTHLIKTRGQQVTLRCSSQSGHNTVSWYQQALGQGPQFIFQYYREEENGRGNFPPRFSGLQFPNYSSELNVNALELDDSALYLCAITFDRVEETQYFGPGTRLLVL.

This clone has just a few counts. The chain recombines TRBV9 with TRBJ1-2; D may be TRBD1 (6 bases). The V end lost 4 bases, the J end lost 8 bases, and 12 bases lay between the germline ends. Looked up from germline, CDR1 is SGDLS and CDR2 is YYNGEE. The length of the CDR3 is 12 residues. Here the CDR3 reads CASSLQGGGYTF. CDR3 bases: TGTGCCAGCAGCCTACAGGGAGGCGGCTACACCTTC.

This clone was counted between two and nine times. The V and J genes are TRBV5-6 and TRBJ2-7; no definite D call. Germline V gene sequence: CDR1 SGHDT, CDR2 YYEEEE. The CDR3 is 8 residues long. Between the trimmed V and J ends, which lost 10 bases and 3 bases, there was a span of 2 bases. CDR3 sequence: CAYYEQYF. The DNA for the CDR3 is TGTGCCTACTACGAGCAGTACTTC.

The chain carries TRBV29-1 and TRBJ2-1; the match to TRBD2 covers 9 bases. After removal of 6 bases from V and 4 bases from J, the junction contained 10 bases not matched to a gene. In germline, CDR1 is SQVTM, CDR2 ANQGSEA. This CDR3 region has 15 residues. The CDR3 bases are TGCAGCGTCAAACCAGGGCTAGCGGGGTACAATGAGCAGTTCTTC. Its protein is CSVKPGLAGYNEQFF.

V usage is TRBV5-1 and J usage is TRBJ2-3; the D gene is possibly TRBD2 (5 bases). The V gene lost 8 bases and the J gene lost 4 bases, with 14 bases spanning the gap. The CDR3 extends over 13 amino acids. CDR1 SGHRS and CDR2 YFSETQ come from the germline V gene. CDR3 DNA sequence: TGCGCCAGTAGGCAAAGGAGGTCAGATACGCAGTATTTT. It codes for CASRQRRSDTQYF.

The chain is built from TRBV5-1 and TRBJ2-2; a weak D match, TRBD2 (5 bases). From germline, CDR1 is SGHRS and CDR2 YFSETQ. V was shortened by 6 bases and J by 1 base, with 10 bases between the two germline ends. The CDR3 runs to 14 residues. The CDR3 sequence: CASTQSGNTGELFF. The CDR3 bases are TGCGCCAGCACCCAAAGCGGGAACACCGGGGAGCTGTTTTTT.

The CDR3 DNA reads TGTGCCAGCAGCTTATTTGCAGGGTCTGAGAATTCACCCCTCCACTTT. It is translated as CASSLFAGSENSPLHF. The chain has TRBV7-2 and TRBJ1-6; tentative D call: TRBD1 (5 bases). Germline V gene sequence: CDR1 SGHTA, CDR2 FQGNSA. The CDR3 consists of 16 residues. The V end lost 2 bases, the J end lost 7 bases, and 15 bases lay between the germline ends. The full variable domain, with the rest looked up from reference TRBV7-2 and TRBJ1-6, is GAGVSQSPSNKVTEKGKDVELRCDPISGHTALYWYRQSLGQGLEFLIYFQGNSAPDKSGLPSDRFSAERTGGSVSTLTIQRTQQEDSAVYLCASSLFAGSENSPLHFGNGTRLTVT.

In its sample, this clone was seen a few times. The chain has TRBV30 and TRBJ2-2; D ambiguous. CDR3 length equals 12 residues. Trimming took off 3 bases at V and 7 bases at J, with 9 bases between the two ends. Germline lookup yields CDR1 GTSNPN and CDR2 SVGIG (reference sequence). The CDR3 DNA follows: TGTGCCTGGAGAGATTCTAGCGGGGAGCTGTTTTTT. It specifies CAWRDSSGELFF.

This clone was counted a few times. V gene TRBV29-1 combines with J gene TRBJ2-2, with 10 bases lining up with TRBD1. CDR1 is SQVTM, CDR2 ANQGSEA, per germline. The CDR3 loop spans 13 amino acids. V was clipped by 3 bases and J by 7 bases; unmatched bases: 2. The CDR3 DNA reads TGCAGCGTTGAGGACAGGGGGAACGGGGAGCTGTTTTTT. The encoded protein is CSVEDRGNGELFF.

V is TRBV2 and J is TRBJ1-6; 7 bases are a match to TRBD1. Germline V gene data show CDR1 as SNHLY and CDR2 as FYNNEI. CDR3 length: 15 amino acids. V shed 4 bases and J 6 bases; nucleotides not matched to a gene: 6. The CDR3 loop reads CASSGSGTVNSPLHF. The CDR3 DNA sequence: TGTGCCAGCAGTGGGTCCGGGACAGTTAATTCACCCCTCCACTTT.

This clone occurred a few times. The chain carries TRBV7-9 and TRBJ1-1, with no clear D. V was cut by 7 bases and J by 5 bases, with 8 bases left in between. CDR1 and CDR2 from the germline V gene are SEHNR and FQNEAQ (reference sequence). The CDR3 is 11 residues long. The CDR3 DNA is TGTGCCAGCAACGTGGTGACTGAAGCTTTCTTT. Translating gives CASNVVTEAFF.

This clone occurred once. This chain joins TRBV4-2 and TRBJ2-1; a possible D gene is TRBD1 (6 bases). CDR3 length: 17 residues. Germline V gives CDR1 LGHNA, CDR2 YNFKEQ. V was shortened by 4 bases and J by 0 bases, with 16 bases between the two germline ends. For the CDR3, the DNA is TGTGCCAGCAGCCCCCGGGACGACAGGTTCTCCTACAATGAGCAGTTCTTC. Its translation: CASSPRDDRFSYNEQFF.

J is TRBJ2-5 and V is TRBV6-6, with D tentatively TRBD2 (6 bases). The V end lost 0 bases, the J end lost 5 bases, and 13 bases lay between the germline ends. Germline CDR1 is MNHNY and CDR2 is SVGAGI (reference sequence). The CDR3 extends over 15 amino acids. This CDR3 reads CASSYSNRERETQYF. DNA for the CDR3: TGTGCCAGCAGTTACTCGAACCGGGAGCGGGAGACCCAGTACTTC.

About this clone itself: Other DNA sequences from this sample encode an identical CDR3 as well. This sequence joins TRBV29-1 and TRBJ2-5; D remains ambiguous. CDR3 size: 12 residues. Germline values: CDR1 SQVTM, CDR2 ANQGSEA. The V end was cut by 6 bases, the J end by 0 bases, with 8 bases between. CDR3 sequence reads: CSVSGYQETQYF. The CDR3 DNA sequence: TGCAGCGTCTCAGGATACCAAGAGACCCAGTACTTC.

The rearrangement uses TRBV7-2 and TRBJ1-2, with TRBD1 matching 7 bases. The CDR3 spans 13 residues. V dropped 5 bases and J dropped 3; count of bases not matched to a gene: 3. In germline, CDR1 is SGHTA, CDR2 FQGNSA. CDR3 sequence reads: CASSLTGDYGYTF. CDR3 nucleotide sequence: TGTGCCAGCAGCCTTACAGGGGACTATGGCTACACCTTC.

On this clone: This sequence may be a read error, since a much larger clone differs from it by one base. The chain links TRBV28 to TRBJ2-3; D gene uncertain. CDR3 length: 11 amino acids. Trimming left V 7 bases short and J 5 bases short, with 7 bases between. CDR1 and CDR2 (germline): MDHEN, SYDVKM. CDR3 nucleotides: TGTGCCAGCACCGTGGGAGATACGCAGTATTTT. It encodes CASTVGDTQYF.

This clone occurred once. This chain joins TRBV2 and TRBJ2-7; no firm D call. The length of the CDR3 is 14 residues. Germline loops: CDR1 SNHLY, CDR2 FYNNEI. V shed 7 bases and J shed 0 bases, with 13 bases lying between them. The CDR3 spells CASTSSRISYEQYF. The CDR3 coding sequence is TGTGCCAGCACGAGCTCGAGAATCTCCTACGAGCAGTACTTC. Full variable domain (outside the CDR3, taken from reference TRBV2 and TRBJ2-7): EPEVTQTPSHQVTQMGQEVILRCVPISNHLYFYWYRQILGQKVEFLVSFYNNEISEKSEIFDDQFSVERPDGSNFTLKIRSTKLEDSAMYFCASTSSRISYEQYFGPGTRLTVT.

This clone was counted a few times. The CDR3 DNA reads as TGTGCCAGCAGTCTCGGCGGGCCCCAGCATTTT. Protein product: CASSLGGPQHF. The chain joins TRBV28 to TRBJ1-5; D is unresolved. V shed 5 bases and J shed 9 bases, with 8 bases lying between them. Germline V gives CDR1 MDHEN, CDR2 SYDVKM. The CDR3 runs 11 residues.

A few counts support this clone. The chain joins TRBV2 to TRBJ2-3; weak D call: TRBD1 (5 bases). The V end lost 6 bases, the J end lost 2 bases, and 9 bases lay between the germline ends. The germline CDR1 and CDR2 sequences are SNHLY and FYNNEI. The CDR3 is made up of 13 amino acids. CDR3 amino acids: CASRDTITDTQYF. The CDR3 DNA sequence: TGTGCCAGCAGGGACACTATCACAGATACGCAGTATTTT.

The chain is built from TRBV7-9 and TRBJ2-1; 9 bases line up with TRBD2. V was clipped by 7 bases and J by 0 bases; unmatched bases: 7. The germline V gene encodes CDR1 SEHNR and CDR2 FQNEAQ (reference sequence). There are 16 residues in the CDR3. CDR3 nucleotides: TGTGCCAGCACCCTGCGACTAGCGGCCTCCTACAATGAGCAGTTCTTC. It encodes CASTLRLAASYNEQFF.

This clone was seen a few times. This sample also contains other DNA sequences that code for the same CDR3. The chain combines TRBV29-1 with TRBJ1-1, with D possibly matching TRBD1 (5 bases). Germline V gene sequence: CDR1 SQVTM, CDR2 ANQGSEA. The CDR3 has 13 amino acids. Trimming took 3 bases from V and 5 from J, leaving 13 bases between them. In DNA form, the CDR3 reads TGCAGCGTTGAGGGCAGGGTGGGGACTGAAGCTTTCTTT. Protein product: CSVEGRVGTEAFF.

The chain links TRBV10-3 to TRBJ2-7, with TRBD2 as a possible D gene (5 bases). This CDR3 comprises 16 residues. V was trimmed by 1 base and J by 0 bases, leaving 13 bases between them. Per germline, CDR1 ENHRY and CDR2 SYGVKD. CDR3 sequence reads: CAISELGQAGSYEQYF. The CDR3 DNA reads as TGTGCCATCAGTGAGTTGGGCCAGGCGGGCTCCTACGAGCAGTACTTC.